Presented here are 15 T cell receptor beta chains from one specimen sequenced in a study of cytomegalovirus exposure and HLA in healthy donors (dated by TCRdb to about 2017). Libraries were prepared through the immunoSEQ multiplex PCR assay. TCRdb limited this immuneACCESS table to in-frame rearrangements with V and J called. A share of clones is missing; checked studies link under half to unresolved V genes, and the rest is unexplained. In all, the sample holds approximately 180,000 clones, and around 86% of those were seen once. Together, the top ten hold more than 1.1% of the sample. The sequenced sample consisted of PBMCs. These receptors were taken from a woman aged 18-29 years in good health and CMV-seronegative.

In its sample, this clone was seen once. V gene TRBV27 combines with J gene TRBJ1-2, with D uncertain. The CDR3 is 14 amino acids. Trimming removed 2 bases at V and 7 bases at J, with 14 bases between. Germline CDR1 is MNHEY and CDR2 is SMNVEV (reference sequence). The CDR3 spells CASSLSGNSVGYTF. The DNA of the CDR3 is TGTGCCAGCAGTTTAAGCGGGAACTCGGTTGGCTACACCTTC.

This chain connects TRBV18 to TRBJ2-2, with 12 bases fitting TRBD2. The CDR3 is 16 amino acids. V lost 3 bases and J lost 4; bases outside the gene matches: 3. Germline V gene data show CDR1 as KGHSH and CDR2 as LQKENI. For the CDR3, the DNA is TGTGCCAGCTCACCTACTAGCGGGAGGTCCACCGGGGAGCTGTTTTTT. This translates into CASSPTSGRSTGELFF.

This clone was seen just once. At the DNA level, this CDR3 is encoded by other sequences in the same sample as well. V gene TRBV27 combines with J gene TRBJ1-1; TRBD1 agrees at 7 bases. Per the germline V gene, CDR1 is MNHEY and CDR2 is SMNVEV (reference sequence). There are 14 residues in the CDR3. The V gene end was trimmed by 5 bases and the J gene end by 1 base; junction bases not matched to a gene: 4. The CDR3 loop reads CASSLQGRNTEAFF. CDR3 DNA: TGTGCCAGCAGTCTACAGGGGAGGAACACTGAAGCTTTCTTT.

V usage is TRBV7-2 and J usage is TRBJ2-7, with TRBD2 identical over 11 bases. V trimming: 6 bases; J trimming: 4 bases; junction bases outside the gene matches: 5. Germline loops: CDR1 SGHTA, CDR2 FQGNSA. This CDR3 is built from 14 residues. The chain's CDR3 is CASSTSGSFYEQYF. The DNA for the CDR3 is TGTGCCAGCAGTACTAGCGGGAGTTTTTACGAGCAGTACTTC.

The V and J genes are TRBV2 and TRBJ2-4, with D tentatively TRBD2 (6 bases). Germline lookup yields CDR1 SNHLY and CDR2 FYNNEI. This CDR3 is 12 amino acids long. V was cut by 6 bases and J by 8 bases, with 11 bases left in between. Here the CDR3 DNA reads TGTGCCAGCAGGGGAGGAGGGGACATTCAGTACTTC. It specifies CASRGGGDIQYF.

CDR3 nucleotide sequence: TGTGCCAGCAGCGTACATGAAGGGGGCCAAACCGGGGAGCAGTACTTC. Protein product: CASSVHEGGQTGEQYF. The V gene is TRBV9, the J gene TRBJ2-7; 7 nucleotides agree with TRBD1. Per germline, CDR1 SGDLS and CDR2 YYNGEE. J lost 7 bases, V lost 1 base, and 14 bases had no gene match. The CDR3 runs to 16 residues.

This CDR3 reads CASSVWGTSGGARTYNEQFF. The DNA of the CDR3 is TGTGCCAGCAGCGTTTGGGGTACTAGCGGGGGGGCCCGCACCTACAATGAGCAGTTCTTC. This chain joins TRBV9 and TRBJ2-1; 13 bases match TRBD2. The CDR3 runs to 20 residues. CDR1 is SGDLS, CDR2 YYNGEE, per germline. With V trimmed by 2 bases and J by 2 bases, 13 bases remained unmatched.

This clone was detected a few times. The rearrangement links TRBV6-1 to TRBJ2-2, with D unresolved. V was pared by 2 bases and J by 6 bases, with 7 bases between. This CDR3 has 13 amino acids. Germline V lookup: CDR1 MNHNS, CDR2 SASEGT. The DNA of the CDR3 is TGTGCCAGCAGTGAAAGAAGCGCCGGGGAGCTGTTTTTT. Amino acids: CASSERSAGELFF.

This chain uses TRBV5-1 with TRBJ2-3; possibly TRBD1 for D (6 bases). The CDR3 extends over 16 amino acids. CDR1 is SGHRS and CDR2 is YFSETQ in the germline V gene. The V end was cut by 1 base, the J end by 0 bases, with 12 bases between. This CDR3 is CASSLPGQMSTDTQYF. CDR3 nucleotides: TGCGCCAGCAGCTTGCCTGGACAGATGAGCACAGATACGCAGTATTTT.

This clone was observed a few times. The genes are TRBV10-3 and TRBJ1-5, with no clear D. The germline V gene has CDR1 ENHRY and CDR2 SYGVKD. The V end lost 6 bases, the J end lost 0 bases, and 15 bases lay between the germline ends. This CDR3 has 16 residues. The DNA of the CDR3 is TGTGCCATCAGCCACAGTGGACGGGATAGCAATCAGCCCCAGCATTTT. Translated, it gives CAISHSGRDSNQPQHF.

This chain connects TRBV5-1 to TRBJ2-3; D is ambiguous. The CDR3 is 14 residues long. Germline-derived CDR1 and CDR2 are SGHRS and YFSETQ. Trimming cost V 0 bases and J 4 bases, with 9 bases left between them. The CDR3 reads CASSLVIVPDTQYF. Written as DNA, the CDR3 is TGCGCCAGCAGCTTGGTAATAGTCCCAGATACGCAGTATTTT.

The chain links TRBV7-9 to TRBJ2-4; D perhaps matches TRBD1 (8 bases). Trimming took off 3 bases at V and 9 bases at J, with 15 bases between the two ends. The CDR3 sequence is 14 residues long. CDR1 and CDR2 (germline): SEHNR, FQNEAQ (reference sequence). CDR3 amino acids: CASSFGQGGGIQYF. The CDR3 nucleotides are TGTGCCAGCAGCTTTGGACAGGGCGGGGGCATTCAGTACTTC.

This chain joins TRBV11-2 and TRBJ1-4, with 10 bases that match TRBD1. Per germline, CDR1 SGHAT and CDR2 FQNNGV. CDR3 length equals 16 residues. Trimming at V came to 5 bases and at J to 7 bases, leaving 10 bases not matched to a gene. This chain's CDR3 is CASSVGTGESPEKLFF. CDR3 nucleotide sequence: TGTGCCAGCAGCGTAGGGACAGGGGAATCTCCTGAAAAACTGTTTTTT.

This clone has only one observation. J is TRBJ1-3 and V is TRBV5-6, with 7 bases that match TRBD1. The trim removed 5 bases at V and 7 bases at J, leaving 6 bases unmatched. The CDR3 loop spans 13 amino acids. The germline V gene encodes CDR1 SGHDT and CDR2 YYEEEE. CDR3 bases: TGTGCCAGCAGGCCAGGGGGTTCGAACACCATATATTTT. Amino acids: CASRPGGSNTIYF.

The CDR3 loop reads CASSLGLAGDPEQYF. Written as DNA, the CDR3 is TGTGCCAGCAGTTTGGGACTAGCGGGAGATCCCGAGCAGTACTTC. This chain joins TRBV28 and TRBJ2-7, with TRBD2 matching 14 bases. J gave up 6 bases and V 3 bases, and 4 bases lay outside the gene matches. Looked up from germline, CDR1 is MDHEN and CDR2 is SYDVKM. This CDR3 has 15 amino acids. Drawing the rest from reference TRBV28 and TRBJ2-7, the complete variable domain is DVKVTQSSRYLVKRTGEKVFLECVQDMDHENMFWYRQDPGLGLRLIYFSYDVKMKEKGDIPEGYSVSREKKERFSLILESASTNQTSMYLCASSLGLAGDPEQYFGPGTRLTVT.